The TCR beta chain described here comes from a study of tumor and adjacent non-tumor tissue in lung cancer. Germline V gene sequence: CDR1 DFQATT, CDR2 SNEGSKA (reference sequence). This CDR3 has 14 amino acids. V was pared by 0 bases and J by 5 bases, with 13 bases between. RNA was extracted from bulk tissue without any cell sorting. TCRbeta libraries were built with three rounds of nested PCR, modified from ARM-PCR. One entry per CDR3 protein, called by TCRdb with MiXCR from the multiplex PCR reads. Seen here are just over 200,000 distinct CDR3 sequences, around 71% observed once, and the top ten hold almost 25%. This clonotype has only a few counts.

The chain uses TRBV20-1 and TRBJ2-5; D is possibly TRBD2 (6 bases). This clonotype originated in a man in his 60s with non-small cell lung cancer. Sequenced material: lung tumor tissue. The CDR3 DNA reads as TGCAGTGCTAGAGATTTGGGGAGGTGGGAGACCCAGTACTTC. Translation: CSARDLGRWETQYF.